This is a list of T cell receptor beta chains from one sample in a study of blood T cell repertoires in COVID-19. The assay was immunoSEQ multiplex PCR, and TCRdb's table has in-frame clones only and misses some. Of about 140,000 clones detected, 81% appear once; the ten largest clones hold around 8%. Sequencing was done on a sample of peripheral blood. Receptors were obtained from a woman aged 60-75 years with active or convalescent COVID-19. Both conserved end residues are part of each CDR3. Each record gives: V gene, J gene, CDR3 protein.

TRBV15	TRBJ2-2	CATSRDPPWIETANTGELFF
TRBV28	TRBJ2-3	CASSFELRGVDTQYF
TRBV6-5	TRBJ2-7	CASSYRELTYEQYF
TRBV9	TRBJ2-7	CASSTGLAGAYEQYF
TRBV2	TRBJ1-5	CASSWTGSNQPQHF
TRBV7-9	TRBJ1-1	CASSLGLSTEAFF
TRBV7-2	TRBJ2-7	CASSLNPPASGPYEQYF
TRBV7-6	TRBJ2-6	CASSLARRGTGANVLTF
TRBV30	TRBJ1-1	CAWSRSAEAFF
TRBV6-1	TRBJ1-2	CASSEWTGLNYGYTF
TRBV7-3	TRBJ1-1	CASSSGGRAPEAFF
TRBV11-2	TRBJ2-1	CASRLLAGGYNEQFF
TRBV7-6	TRBJ2-1	CASSSSLSGLSYNEQFF
TRBV5-1	TRBJ1-3	CASSLPTGGVGNTIYF
TRBV14	TRBJ1-1	CASSQVRGRRNTEAFF
TRBV5-1	TRBJ2-1	CASSLVGQGLNEQFF
TRBV6-6	TRBJ2-5	CASKGGRETQYF
TRBV7-2	TRBJ1-2	CASSLGGQGNYGYTF
TRBV27	TRBJ1-2	CASSPLGDEGYTF
TRBV7-2	TRBJ2-1	CASSPTSGSYNEQFF
TRBV19	TRBJ1-2	CASTTKGGHGYTF
TRBV5-1	TRBJ2-2	CASSLARTGTGELFF
TRBV29-1	TRBJ2-2	CSVESPGELFF
TRBV7-2	TRBJ2-5	CASSLASETQYF
TRBV5-1	TRBJ2-3	CASSRGSQRDTQYF
TRBV5-4	TRBJ1-4	CASSLKAAYNEKLFF
TRBV2	TRBJ1-1	CASSDLFRATEAFF